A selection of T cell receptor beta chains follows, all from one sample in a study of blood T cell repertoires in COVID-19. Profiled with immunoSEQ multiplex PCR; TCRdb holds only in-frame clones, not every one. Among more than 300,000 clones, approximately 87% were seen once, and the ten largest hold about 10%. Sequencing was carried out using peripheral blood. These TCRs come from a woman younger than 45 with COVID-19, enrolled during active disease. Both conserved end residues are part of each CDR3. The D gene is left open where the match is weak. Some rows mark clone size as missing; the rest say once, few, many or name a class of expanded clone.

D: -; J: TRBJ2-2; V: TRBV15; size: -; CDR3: CATSRVGGEETGELFF; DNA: TGTGCCACCAGCAGGGTCGGGGGAGAAGAGACCGGGGAGCTGTTTTTT
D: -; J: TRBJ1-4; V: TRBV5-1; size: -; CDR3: CASSFTGTPNRNEKLFF; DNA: TGCGCCAGCAGCTTTACCGGGACACCAAACAGAAATGAAAAACTGTTTTTT
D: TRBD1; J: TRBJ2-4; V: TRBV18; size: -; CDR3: CASSQTDRGIGDIQYF; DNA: TGTGCCAGCTCACAAACGGACAGGGGAATTGGGGACATTCAGTACTTC
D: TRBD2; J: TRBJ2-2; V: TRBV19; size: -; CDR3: CASSWTSGNTGELFF; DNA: TGTGCCAGTAGCTGGACTAGCGGAAACACCGGGGAGCTGTTTTTT
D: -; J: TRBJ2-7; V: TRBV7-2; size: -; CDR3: CASSFGGSSYEQYF; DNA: TGTGCCAGCAGCTTTGGAGGAAGCTCCTACGAGCAGTACTTC
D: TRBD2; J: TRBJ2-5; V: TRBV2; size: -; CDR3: CARALSYSGPQETQYF; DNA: TGTGCCAGGGCCTTATCCTATAGCGGGCCTCAAGAGACCCAGTACTTC
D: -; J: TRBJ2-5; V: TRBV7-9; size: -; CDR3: CASSFSGAVVETQYF; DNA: TGTGCCAGCAGCTTCAGCGGAGCGGTAGTGGAGACCCAGTACTTC
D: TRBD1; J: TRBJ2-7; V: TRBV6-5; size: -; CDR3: CASSPRTGNYEQYF; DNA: TGTGCCAGCAGCCCCAGGACAGGGAACTACGAGCAGTACTTC
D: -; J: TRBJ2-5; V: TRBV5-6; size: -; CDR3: CASSLEVVGGSETQYF; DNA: TGTGCCAGCAGCTTGGAGGTGGTCGGAGGGTCGGAGACCCAGTACTTC
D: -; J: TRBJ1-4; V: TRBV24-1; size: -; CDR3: CATSELGPDGEKLFF; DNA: TGTGCCACCAGTGAACTAGGCCCAGACGGTGAAAAACTGTTTTTT
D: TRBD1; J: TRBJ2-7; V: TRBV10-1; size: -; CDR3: CASSPGTGAIFYEQYF; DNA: TGCGCCAGCAGCCCTGGGACAGGGGCCATATTCTACGAGCAGTACTTC
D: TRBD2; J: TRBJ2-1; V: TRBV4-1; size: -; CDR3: CASSQAGTSGSREQFF; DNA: TGCGCCAGCAGCCAGGCAGGGACTAGCGGGAGCCGAGAGCAGTTCTTC
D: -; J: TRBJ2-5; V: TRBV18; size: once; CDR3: CASSPPFGTGVQETQYF; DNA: TGTGCCAGCTCACCACCCTTCGGGACGGGAGTTCAAGAGACCCAGTACTTC
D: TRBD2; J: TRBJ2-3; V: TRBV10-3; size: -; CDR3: CAISGGLAGPTDTQYF; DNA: TGTGCCATCAGTGGGGGACTAGCGGGCCCCACAGATACGCAGTATTTT
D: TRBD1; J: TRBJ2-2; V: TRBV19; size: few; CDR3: CASSSPGGEVYGELFF; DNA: TGTGCCAGTAGCTCTCCAGGGGGAGAGGTTTACGGGGAGCTGTTTTTT
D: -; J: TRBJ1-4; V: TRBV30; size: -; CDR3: CAWGLQGSGEKLFF; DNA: TGTGCCTGGGGTTTACAGGGTAGTGGTGAAAAACTGTTTTTT
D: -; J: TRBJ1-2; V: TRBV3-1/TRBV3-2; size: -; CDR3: CASSQPDRPRTYTF; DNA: TGTGCCAGCAGCCAGCCCGACAGGCCCAGGACCTACACCTTC
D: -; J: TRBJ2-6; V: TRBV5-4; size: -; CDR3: CASSLDSGANVLTF; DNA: TGTGCCAGCAGCCTAGACTCTGGGGCCAACGTCCTGACTTTC
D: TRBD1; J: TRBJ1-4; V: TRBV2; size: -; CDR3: CASRIDRGTNEKLFF; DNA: TGTGCCAGCAGAATTGACAGGGGGACTAATGAAAAACTGTTTTTT
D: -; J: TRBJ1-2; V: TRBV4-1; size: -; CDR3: CASSQGGAYGYTF; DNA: TGCGCCAGCAGCCAGGGGGGGGCCTATGGCTACACCTTC
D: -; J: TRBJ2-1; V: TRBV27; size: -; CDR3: CASREGVYEQFF; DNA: TGTGCCAGCCGTGAAGGGGTCTATGAGCAGTTCTTC
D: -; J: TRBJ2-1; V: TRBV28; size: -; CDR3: CASSQAHNEQFF; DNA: TGTGCCAGCAGTCAGGCCCACAATGAGCAGTTCTTC
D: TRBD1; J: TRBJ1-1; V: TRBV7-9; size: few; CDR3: CASTTPWSGGAFF; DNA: TGTGCCAGCACCACTCCATGGTCAGGGGGAGCTTTCTTT